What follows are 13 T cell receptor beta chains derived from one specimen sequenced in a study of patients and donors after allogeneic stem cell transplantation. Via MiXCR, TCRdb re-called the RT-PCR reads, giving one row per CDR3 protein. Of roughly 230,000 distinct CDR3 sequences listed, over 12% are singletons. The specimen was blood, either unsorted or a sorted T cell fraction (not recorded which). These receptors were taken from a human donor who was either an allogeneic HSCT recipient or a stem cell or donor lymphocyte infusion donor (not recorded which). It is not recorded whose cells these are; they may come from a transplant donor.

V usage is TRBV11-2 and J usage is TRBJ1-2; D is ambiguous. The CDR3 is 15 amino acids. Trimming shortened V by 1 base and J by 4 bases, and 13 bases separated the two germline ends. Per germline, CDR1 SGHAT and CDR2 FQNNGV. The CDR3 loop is CASSLGTQVSYGYTF. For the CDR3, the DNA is TGTGCCAGCAGCTTAGGGACCCAAGTTAGCTATGGCTACACCTTC.

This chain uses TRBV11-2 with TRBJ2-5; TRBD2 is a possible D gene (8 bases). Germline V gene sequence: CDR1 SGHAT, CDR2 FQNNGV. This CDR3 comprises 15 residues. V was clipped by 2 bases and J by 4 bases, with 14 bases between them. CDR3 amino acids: CASSLRGGDRETQYF. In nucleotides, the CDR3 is TGTGCCAGCAGCTTACGGGGGGGGGACAGAGAGACCCAGTACTTC.

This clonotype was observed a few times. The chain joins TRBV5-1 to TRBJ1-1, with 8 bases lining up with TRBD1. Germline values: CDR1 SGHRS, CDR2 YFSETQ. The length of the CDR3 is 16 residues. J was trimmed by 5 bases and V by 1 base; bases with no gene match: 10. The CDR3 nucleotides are TGCGCCAGCAGCTTGATCAGGGGGCCCTACCTAACTGAAGCTTTCTTT. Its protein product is CASSLIRGPYLTEAFF.

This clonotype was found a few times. DNA of the CDR3: TGTGCCAGCAGCCTCATGGGCGGGGGGACGGGTGAGCAGTTCTTC. It yields the protein CASSLMGGGTGEQFF. The chain carries TRBV7-2 and TRBJ2-1, with TRBD2 matching over 8 bases. The CDR3 runs 15 residues. Per germline, CDR1 SGHTA and CDR2 FQGNSA. V trimming: 5 bases; J trimming: 9 bases; junction bases outside the gene matches: 12.

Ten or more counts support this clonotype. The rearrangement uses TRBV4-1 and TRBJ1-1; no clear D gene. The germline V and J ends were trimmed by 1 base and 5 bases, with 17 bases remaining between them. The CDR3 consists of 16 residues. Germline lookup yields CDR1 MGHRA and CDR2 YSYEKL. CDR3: CASSQGISGGWTEAFF. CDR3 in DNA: TGCGCCAGCAGCCAAGGTATTTCTGGCGGGTGGACTGAAGCTTTCTTT.

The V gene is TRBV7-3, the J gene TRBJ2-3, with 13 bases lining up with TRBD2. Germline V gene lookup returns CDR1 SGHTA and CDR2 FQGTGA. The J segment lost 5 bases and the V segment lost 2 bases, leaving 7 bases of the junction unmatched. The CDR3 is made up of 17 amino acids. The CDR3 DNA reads TGTGCCAGCAGCTTATCAGGACTAGCGGGAGTCGGAGATACGCAGTATTTT. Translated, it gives CASSLSGLAGVGDTQYF.

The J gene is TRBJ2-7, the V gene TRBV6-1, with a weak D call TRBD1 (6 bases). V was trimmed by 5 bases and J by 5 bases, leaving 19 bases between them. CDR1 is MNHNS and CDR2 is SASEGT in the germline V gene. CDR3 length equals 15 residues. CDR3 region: CASSLQGVVPDEQYF. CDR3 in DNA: TGTGCCAGCAGTCTACAGGGTGTAGTTCCAGACGAGCAGTACTTC.

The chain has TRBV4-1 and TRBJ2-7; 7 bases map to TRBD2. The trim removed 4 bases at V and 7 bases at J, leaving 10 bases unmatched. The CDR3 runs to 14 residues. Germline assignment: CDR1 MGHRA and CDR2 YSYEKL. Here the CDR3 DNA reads TGCGCCAGCAGCCCCATTTTGCGGGAGCGGGAGCAGTACTTC. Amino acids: CASSPILREREQYF.

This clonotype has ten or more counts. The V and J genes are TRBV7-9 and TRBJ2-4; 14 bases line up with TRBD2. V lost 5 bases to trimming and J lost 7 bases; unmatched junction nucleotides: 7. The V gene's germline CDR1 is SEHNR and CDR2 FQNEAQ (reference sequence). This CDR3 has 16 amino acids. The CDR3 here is CASSPRLAGGPNIQYF. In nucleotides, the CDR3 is TGTGCCAGCAGCCCGCGACTAGCGGGAGGGCCCAACATTCAGTACTTC.

This CDR3 reads CASSPGPQNNEQFF. The CDR3 bases are TGTGCCAGCAGCCCGGGCCCGCAAAACAATGAGCAGTTCTTC. The rearrangement joins TRBV7-3 to TRBJ2-1; D call uncertain. Germline loops: CDR1 SGHTA, CDR2 FQGTGA. V lost 5 bases and J 5 bases, leaving 13 bases between the germline ends. There are 14 residues in the CDR3.

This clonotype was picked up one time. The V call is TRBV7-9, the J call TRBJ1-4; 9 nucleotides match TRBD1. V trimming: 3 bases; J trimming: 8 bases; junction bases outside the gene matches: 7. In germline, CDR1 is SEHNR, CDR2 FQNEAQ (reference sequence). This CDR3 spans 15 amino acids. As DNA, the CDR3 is TGTGCCAGCAGCTTCGGGGGGACAGGGCGCGAAAAACTGTTTTTT. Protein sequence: CASSFGGTGREKLFF.

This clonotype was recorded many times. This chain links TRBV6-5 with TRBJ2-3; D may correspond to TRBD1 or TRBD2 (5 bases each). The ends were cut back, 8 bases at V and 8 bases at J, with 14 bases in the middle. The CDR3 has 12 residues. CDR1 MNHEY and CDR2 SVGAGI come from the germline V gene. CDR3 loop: CASRRGETTQYF. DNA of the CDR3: TGTGCCAGCCGTCGGGGCGAGACTACGCAGTATTTT.

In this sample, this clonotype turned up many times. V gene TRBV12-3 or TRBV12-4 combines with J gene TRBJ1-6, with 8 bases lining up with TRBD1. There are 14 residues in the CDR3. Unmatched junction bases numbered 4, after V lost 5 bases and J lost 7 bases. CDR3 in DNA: TGTGCCAGCAGTACCGACAGGGGAAATTCACCCCTCCACTTT. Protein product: CASSTDRGNSPLHF.